This T cell receptor beta chain was found in a study of cytomegalovirus exposure and HLA in healthy donors. Vbeta (60) and Jbeta (13) primers were used in the PCR. The protocol was immunoSEQ multiplex PCR, while the TCRdb copy is restricted to in-frame clones and leaves out a portion. The sample holds fewer than 150,000 clones; approximately 76% are singletons and the top ten take roughly 16%. Study observations and caveats: Certain sequence variants were highly shared and formed a cluster, and this cluster was likely a sequencing artifact. Rare TCR sequences predominated, though certain public TCRs were found in many donors. A later analysis found most CMV-associated TCR beta chains apparently HLA-restricted. Researchers catalogued around 150 TCR beta chains as cytomegalovirus-associated.

V was trimmed by 2 bases and J by 12 bases, leaving 17 bases between them. The CDR3 extends over 13 amino acids. Germline CDR1 and CDR2: SNHLY and FYNNEI. This clone was counted only a few times. The antigen remains unidentified. Sequences were obtained from PBMCs. This sequence joins TRBV2 and TRBJ2-7; D is possibly TRBD1 (6 bases). This sequence originates from a man aged 50 to 59 in good health and CMV-seropositive. CDR3 coding DNA: TGTGCCAGCAGTGAATTGGCAGGGGCTCCACTGTACTTC. Translation gives CASSELAGAPLYF.